Listed below are T cell receptor beta chains from one sample, sequenced in a study of shared clonotypes between healthy human individuals. Data came from immunoSEQ multiplex PCR; TCRdb stores just in-frame clones and leaves some out. The sample holds around 1,900,000 clones, 85% to 95% seen once. Sequenced sample: naive CD8+ T cells from PBMCs. The receptors were sampled from a young man in good health. Some clones in this sample may be carry-over from other donors' samples. The CDR3 runs from the conserved cysteine through the conserved F or W.

cdr3_aa	v_call	j_call
CASSLALNTGELFF	TRBV28	TRBJ2-2
CASYTGGTEAFF	TRBV19	TRBJ1-1
CAITYGGGYEQYF	TRBV10-3	TRBJ2-7
CASRPNTMNTEAFF	TRBV27	TRBJ1-1
CASSLWGYEQYF	TRBV5-4	TRBJ2-7
CASSPGEVALEQYF	TRBV7-9	TRBJ2-7
CATRGRDPSNQPQHF	TRBV27	TRBJ1-5
CASSRFVYTEAFF	TRBV19	TRBJ1-1
CASSEGDRDYEQFF	TRBV9	TRBJ2-1
CATKPSGLISGSYGYTF	TRBV28	TRBJ1-2
CASTPSDSPYEQYF	TRBV9	TRBJ2-7
CASSLAARGNYNEQFF	TRBV28	TRBJ2-1
CASGPTRGETQYF	TRBV7-2	TRBJ2-5
CASSRLNYYGYTF	TRBV5-4	TRBJ1-2
CASSAYRADTQYF	TRBV7-9	TRBJ2-3
CASSQVVDRSKETQYF	TRBV7-9	TRBJ2-5
CASSLIYSGNTIYF	TRBV28	TRBJ1-3
CASSSRTSGSYEQYF	TRBV7-2	TRBJ2-7
CASSLRLAPYEQYF	TRBV11-2	TRBJ2-7
CASSLFLGLEQYF	TRBV5-6	TRBJ2-7
CSVSGPLFSGANVLTF	TRBV29-1	TRBJ2-6
CASSPDRGDTQYF	TRBV5-4	TRBJ2-3
CASSLPTGSTETQYF	TRBV7-8	TRBJ2-5
CASSVSGRADSYNEQFF	TRBV9	TRBJ2-1
CAWSLGADEQYF	TRBV30	.
CASSGRPPYEQYF	TRBV6-1	TRBJ2-7
CASLRTSGYNEQFF	TRBV27	TRBJ2-1
CSAQANDGTDHPYEQYF	TRBV29-1	.
CASSPGGTLANYGYTF	TRBV4-2	TRBJ1-2
CASSSDRGGYTF	TRBV5-1	TRBJ1-2
CASSGQGRTDTQYF	TRBV2	TRBJ2-3
CASSPGLAGEQYF	TRBV9	TRBJ2-7
CASREGPSYEQYF	TRBV5-1	TRBJ2-7
CASSIGRGRTEAFF	TRBV19	TRBJ1-1
CASSPQGSVWGESNEQFF	TRBV27	TRBJ2-1
CSVEAKGVNTEAFF	TRBV29-1	TRBJ1-1
CASTLGGQETQYF	TRBV28	TRBJ2-5
CASSESGRMEGQPNTEAFF	TRBV10-1	TRBJ1-1
CSVVGPGGLWDTEAFF	TRBV29-1	TRBJ1-1
CASSVEQGGNYGYTF	TRBV9	TRBJ1-2